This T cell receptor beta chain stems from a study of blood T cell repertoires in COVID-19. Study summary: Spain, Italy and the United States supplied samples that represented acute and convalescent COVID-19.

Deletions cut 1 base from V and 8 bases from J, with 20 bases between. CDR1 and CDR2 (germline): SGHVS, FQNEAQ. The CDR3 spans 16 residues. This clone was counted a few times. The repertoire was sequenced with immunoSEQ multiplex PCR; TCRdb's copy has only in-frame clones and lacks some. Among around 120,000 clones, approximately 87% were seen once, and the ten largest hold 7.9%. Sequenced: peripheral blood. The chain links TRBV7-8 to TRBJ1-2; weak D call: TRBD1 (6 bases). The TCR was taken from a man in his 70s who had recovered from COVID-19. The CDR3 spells CASSLEGVGALRGYTF. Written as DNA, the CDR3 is TGTGCCAGCAGCTTAGAAGGGGTGGGGGCTCTTAGGGGCTACACCTTC.